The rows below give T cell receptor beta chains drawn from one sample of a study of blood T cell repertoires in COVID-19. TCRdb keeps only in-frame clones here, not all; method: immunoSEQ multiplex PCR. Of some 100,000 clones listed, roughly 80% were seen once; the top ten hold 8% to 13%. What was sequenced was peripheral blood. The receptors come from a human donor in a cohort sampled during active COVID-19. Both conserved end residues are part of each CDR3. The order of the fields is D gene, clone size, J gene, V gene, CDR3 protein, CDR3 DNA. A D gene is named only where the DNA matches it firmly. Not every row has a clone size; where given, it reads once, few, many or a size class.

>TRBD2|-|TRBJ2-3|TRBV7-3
CASSLGTSGTDTQYF
TGTGCCAGCAGTTTAGGGACTAGCGGTACAGATACGCAGTATTTT
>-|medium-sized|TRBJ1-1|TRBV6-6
CASSSNRDTEAFF
TGTGCCAGCAGTTCCAACAGGGACACTGAAGCTTTCTTT
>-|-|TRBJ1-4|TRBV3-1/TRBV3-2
CASSQRGTNEKLFF
TGTGCCAGCAGCCAGAGGGGGACGAATGAAAAACTGTTTTTT
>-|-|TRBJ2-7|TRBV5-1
CASSRDGTYEQYF
TGCGCCAGCAGTCGCGACGGGACCTACGAGCAGTACTTC
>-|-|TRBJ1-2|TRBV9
CASSPTAQPGLDGYTF
TGTGCCAGCAGCCCTACAGCCCAACCAGGGTTGGATGGCTACACCTTC
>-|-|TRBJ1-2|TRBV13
CASSDTSYGYTF
TGTGCCAGCAGCGACACCTCATATGGCTACACCTTC
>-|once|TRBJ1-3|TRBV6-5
CASSDRNSGNTIYF
TGTGCCAGCAGCGACAGAAACTCTGGAAACACCATATATTTT
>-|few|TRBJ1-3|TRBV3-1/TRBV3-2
CASSWTVVGNTIYF
TGTGCCAGCAGCTGGACAGTGGTTGGAAACACCATATATTTT
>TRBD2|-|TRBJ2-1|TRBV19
CASSIAPGGYNEQFF
TGTGCCAGTAGTATAGCCCCCGGGGGGTACAATGAGCAGTTCTTC
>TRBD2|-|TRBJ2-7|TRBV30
CAWSVVGTSASYEQYF
TGTGCCTGGAGTGTAGTTGGGACTAGCGCATCCTACGAGCAGTACTTC
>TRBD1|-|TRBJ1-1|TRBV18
CASSPPGTVNTEAFF
TGTGCCAGCTCACCACCCGGGACAGTGAACACTGAAGCTTTCTTT
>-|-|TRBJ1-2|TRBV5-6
CASSNGQLYGYTF
TGTGCCAGCAGCAACGGACAGCTCTATGGCTACACCTTC
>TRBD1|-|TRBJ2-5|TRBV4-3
CASSQEQGAGETQYF
TGCGCCAGCAGCCAAGAACAGGGGGCAGGCGAGACCCAGTACTTC
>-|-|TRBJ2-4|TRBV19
CASSMGQAKNIQYF
TGTGCCAGTAGTATGGGACAAGCCAAAAACATTCAGTACTTC
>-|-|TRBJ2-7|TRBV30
CAWTKGQGIYEQYF
TGTGCCTGGACGAAGGGGCAGGGTATCTACGAGCAGTACTTC
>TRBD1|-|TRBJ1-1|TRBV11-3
CASSEDRRNTEAFF
TGTGCCAGCAGCGAGGACAGGAGGAACACTGAAGCTTTCTTT
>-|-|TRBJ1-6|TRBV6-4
CASSEGQFNSPLHF
TGTGCCAGCAGTGAAGGACAGTTCAATTCACCCCTCCACTTT
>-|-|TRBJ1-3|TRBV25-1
CASSEYWRGGGNTIYF
TGTGCCAGCAGTGAATATTGGCGGGGTGGTGGAAACACCATATATTTT
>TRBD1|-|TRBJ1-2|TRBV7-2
CASSPGQGFYGYTF
TGTGCCAGCAGCCCGGGACAGGGGTTCTATGGCTACACCTTC
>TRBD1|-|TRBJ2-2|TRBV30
CAWSKWGTANTGELFF
TGTGCCTGGAGTAAATGGGGGACAGCGAACACCGGGGAGCTGTTTTTT
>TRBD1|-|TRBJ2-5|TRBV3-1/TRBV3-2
CASSRRDRGRETQYF
TGTGCCAGCAGCCGCCGGGACAGGGGGAGGGAGACCCAGTACTTC
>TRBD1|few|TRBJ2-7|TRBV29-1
CSVSFPGQYEQYF
TGCAGCGTTTCCTTTCCGGGACAGTACGAGCAGTACTTC
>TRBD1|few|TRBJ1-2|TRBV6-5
CASSYTGTGAGYTF
TGTGCCAGCAGTTACACCGGGACAGGGGCCGGCTACACCTTC
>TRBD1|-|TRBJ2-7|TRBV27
CASSPDRVGYEQYF
TGTGCCAGCAGTCCGGACAGGGTGGGCTACGAGCAGTACTTC
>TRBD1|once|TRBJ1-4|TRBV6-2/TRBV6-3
CASSRGLGEKLFF
TGTGCCAGCAGCAGGGGGCTGGGGGAAAAACTGTTTTTT
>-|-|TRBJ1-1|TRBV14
CASSQVDSEAFF
TGTGCCAGCAGCCAAGTAGATTCTGAAGCTTTCTTT
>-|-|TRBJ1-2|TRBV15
CATSRQRLGNYGYTF
TGTGCCACCAGCAGACAGCGGTTGGGAAACTATGGCTACACCTTC
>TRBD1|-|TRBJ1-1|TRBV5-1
CASSSGQALNTEAFF
TGCGCCAGCAGCTCGGGACAGGCTCTGAACACTGAAGCTTTCTTT
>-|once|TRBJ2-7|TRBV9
CASSHNRVGSSYEQYF
TGTGCCAGCAGCCACAACAGGGTTGGTAGCTCCTACGAGCAGTACTTC